The sequence of this TCR beta chain was determined in a study of cytomegalovirus exposure and HLA in healthy donors. Comments on this clone: Its antigen is not known. Compared with germline, one end of the junction differs, possibly owing to a read error.

Regarding the study as a whole: TCR beta sequences numbering over 15,000 were associated with HLA alleles at 0.05 false discovery rate in a later analysis. Cytomegalovirus-associated status was assigned to some 160 TCR beta chains. Analyses of presence and absence presupposed an approximately uniform sequencing depth across donors.

A multiplex PCR was run with 60 Vbeta primers and 13 Jbeta primers. The protocol was immunoSEQ multiplex PCR, while the TCRdb copy is restricted to in-frame clones and leaves out a portion. The sample includes roughly 97,000 clones, approximately 80% of them seen just once. Germline assignment: CDR1 SNHLY and CDR2 FYNNEI. The CDR3 runs 11 residues. The sequence derives from a woman in her late teens or twenties in good health and CMV-seropositive. This rearrangement joins TRBV2 to TRBJ2-7, with TRBD1 as a possible D gene (6 bases). The sequencing sample was made of PBMCs. This chain's CDR3 is CASSEVQGSRF. In DNA form, the CDR3 reads TGTGCCAGCAGTGAAGTACAGGGTTCAAGATTC.